The 17 T cell receptor beta chains reported below all come from one sample, sequenced in a study of human T cells and chemical hapten exposure. Time point reported: pre-sensitization, week 0. Treatment denoted: therapeutic diphenylcyclopropenone sensitization with weekly scalp DPC. In TCRdb, the RACE reads were re-called with MiXCR into one record per CDR3 protein. Of fewer than 200,000 distinct CDR3 sequences in the sample, under 35% were seen once. The sample consisted of whole blood, taken in connection with sensitization to the hapten diphenylcyclopropenone (DPC). These receptors all come from a woman aged 25 to 39 with alopecia areata. Some clones in this sample may be carry-over from other donors' samples.

CDR3 DNA: TGTGCCAGCAGCTTAGGGGGACAGGGTACATCACCCCTCCACTTT. Protein: CASSLGGQGTSPLHF. This chain connects TRBV11-2 to TRBJ1-6; 9 bases are a match to TRBD1. J gave up 10 bases and V 1 base, and 5 bases lay outside the gene matches. CDR3 length: 15 residues. From germline, CDR1 is SGHAT and CDR2 FQNNGV.

This clonotype was seen a handful of times. The chain uses TRBV20-1 and TRBJ2-1; 10 bases match TRBD2. J lost 10 bases, V lost 3 bases, and 6 bases had no gene match. The CDR3 sequence is 13 residues long. In germline, CDR1 is DFQATT, CDR2 SNEGSKA (reference sequence). CDR3 amino acids: CSARPGLAYEQFF. The CDR3 nucleotides read TGCAGTGCTAGGCCGGGACTAGCGTACGAGCAGTTCTTC.

The CDR3 loop is CSGSREETQYF. CDR3 sequence (DNA): TGCAGCGGGTCCAGGGAGGAGACCCAGTACTTC. This chain joins TRBV29-1 and TRBJ2-5; TRBD1 or TRBD2 may be the D gene (5 bases each). The V gene lost 7 bases and the J gene lost 5 bases, with 11 bases spanning the gap. In germline, CDR1 is SQVTM, CDR2 ANQGSEA. CDR3 length: 11 amino acids.

This clonotype was counted many times. This chain connects TRBV2 to TRBJ2-5; unclear D gene. Germline V CDR1 and CDR2: SNHLY, FYNNEI. The CDR3 has 11 residues. V dropped 6 bases and J dropped 0 bases, with 2 bases sitting between them. The CDR3 is CASSDQETQYF. DNA for the CDR3: TGTGCCAGCAGCGACCAAGAGACCCAGTACTTC.

This clonotype has a handful of counts. This rearrangement joins TRBV15 to TRBJ2-7; 8 bases fit TRBD1. Trimming at V came to 5 bases and at J to 2 bases, leaving 8 bases not matched to a gene. The germline CDR1 and CDR2 sequences are LNHNV and YYDKDF (reference sequence). The CDR3 is 15 amino acids. This chain's CDR3 is CATSGVQGDTYEQYF. Written as DNA, the CDR3 is TGTGCCACCAGCGGGGTACAGGGGGACACCTACGAGCAGTACTTC.

This clonotype was observed a handful of times. The chain has TRBV6-2 or TRBV6-3 and TRBJ2-1; D not resolved. V was clipped by 8 bases and J by 4 bases, with 21 bases between them. Germline V CDR1 and CDR2: MNHEY, SVGEGT. The CDR3 consists of 16 residues. The CDR3, as DNA: TGTGCCAGCGGCCAAAACACTCTTGAACTTTACAATGAGCAGTTCTTC. The encoded protein is CASGQNTLELYNEQFF.

V gene TRBV5-1 combines with J gene TRBJ2-7; TRBD1 is a possible D gene (5 bases). Germline values: CDR1 SGHRS, CDR2 YFSETQ. V gave up 4 bases and J gave up 3 bases, with 14 bases separating them. This CDR3 has 14 residues. The chain's CDR3 is CASSLKTDLYEQYF. DNA for the CDR3: TGCGCCAGCAGCCTGAAGACAGATCTCTACGAGCAGTACTTC.

The rearrangement links TRBV24-1 to TRBJ1-1; D may be TRBD1 (5 bases). This CDR3 region has 15 residues. V dropped 6 bases and J dropped 4 bases, with 17 bases sitting between them. Germline V gives CDR1 KGHDR, CDR2 SFDVKD. CDR3 DNA sequence: TGTGCCACCAGTACTGGCGGGGCTGGGGGCACTGAAGCTTTCTTT. This sequence encodes CATSTGGAGGTEAFF.

This clonotype was seen a few times. The genes are TRBV4-2 and TRBJ1-2, with D possibly matching TRBD1 (6 bases). The germline CDR1 and CDR2 sequences are LGHNA and YNFKEQ. Trimming removed 1 base from V and 7 bases from J, with 16 bases in between. CDR3 length: 15 residues. Written as DNA, the CDR3 is TGTGCCAGCAGCCAAGGGGCGGACAGCTTCTTTGGCTACACCTTC. Amino acids: CASSQGADSFFGYTF.

This clonotype has only a few counts. CDR3: CASNRGSGELFF. The CDR3 nucleotides are TGTGCCAGCAACAGGGGGTCCGGGGAGCTGTTTTTT. The gene calls are TRBV2 and TRBJ2-2; 8 bases fit TRBD1. This CDR3 contains 12 residues. Germline CDR1 reads SNHLY; CDR2 reads FYNNEI. The junction had 1 base not matched to a gene; V was cut back by 7 bases and J by 6 bases. Full variable domain (missing parts from reference TRBV2 and TRBJ2-2): EPEVTQTPSHQVTQMGQEVILRCVPISNHLYFYWYRQILGQKVEFLVSFYNNEISEKSEIFDDQFSVERPDGSNFTLKIRSTKLEDSAMYFCASNRGSGELFFGEGSRLTVL.

This clonotype was counted a few times. This chain connects TRBV29-1 to TRBJ2-6; 7 bases agree with TRBD1. Germline CDR1 SQVTM, CDR2 ANQGSEA. The CDR3 sequence is 15 residues long. Trimming took 1 base from V and 3 from J; bases not matched to a gene: 3. The CDR3 spells CSVEGGGFGANVLTF. The CDR3 bases are TGCAGCGTTGAAGGAGGGGGCTTTGGGGCCAACGTCCTGACTTTC.

The V and J genes are TRBV29-1 and TRBJ1-1; no clear D gene. The CDR3 sequence is 13 residues long. The V end lost 6 bases, the J end lost 2 bases, and 13 bases lay between the germline ends. Germline CDR1 reads SQVTM; CDR2 reads ANQGSEA. The DNA for the CDR3 is TGCAGCGTAGACACCCAGGTAAACACTGAAGCTTTCTTT. It yields the protein CSVDTQVNTEAFF.

The V gene is TRBV9, the J gene TRBJ1-3, with D uncertain. Germline V gene sequence: CDR1 SGDLS, CDR2 YYNGEE. This CDR3 has 16 amino acids. Deletions cut 3 bases from V and 4 bases from J, with 17 bases between. CDR3 residues: CASSEELNRGGNTIYF. CDR3 DNA sequence: TGTGCCAGCAGCGAAGAGTTAAATCGTGGAGGAAACACCATATATTTT.

This clonotype was found a few times. The chain is built from TRBV29-1 and TRBJ2-1, with TRBD1 matching over 8 bases. The CDR3 runs to 14 residues. The ends lost 6 bases at V and 4 bases at J; junction bases unmatched: 8. CDR1 is SQVTM and CDR2 is ANQGSEA in the germline V gene. The CDR3 is CSVAPGQVYNEQFF. DNA for the CDR3: TGCAGCGTCGCACCGGGACAGGTATACAATGAGCAGTTCTTC.

This clonotype was seen more than once but under ten times. CDR3 bases: TGCAGTGCTAGAGATGGACCAGTTGGCACCGGGGAGCTGTTTTTT. It is translated as CSARDGPVGTGELFF. This sequence joins TRBV20-1 and TRBJ2-2; D is unclear. The V end was cut by 0 bases, the J end by 4 bases, with 12 bases between. This CDR3 region has 15 residues. CDR1 is DFQATT and CDR2 is SNEGSKA in the germline V gene (reference sequence).

The sample holds a few counts of this clonotype. This chain uses TRBV5-1 with TRBJ2-7; D may correspond to TRBD1 or TRBD2 (5 bases each). V was shortened by 4 bases and J by 3 bases, with 14 bases between the two germline ends. Per germline, CDR1 SGHRS and CDR2 YFSETQ. This CDR3 contains 14 residues. The CDR3 loop reads CASSQAVGGYEQYF. In nucleotides, the CDR3 is TGCGCCAGCAGCCAGGCGGTTGGGGGCTACGAGCAGTACTTC.

This chain links TRBV4-2 with TRBJ1-1, with 7 bases aligning to TRBD1. The CDR3 covers 13 residues. Germline CDR1 is LGHNA and CDR2 is YNFKEQ. V lost 6 bases to trimming and J lost 3 bases; unmatched junction nucleotides: 4. The CDR3 reads CASRETGDTEAFF. Written as DNA, the CDR3 is TGTGCCAGCAGAGAAACAGGGGACACTGAAGCTTTCTTT.